This entry lists 16 T cell receptor beta chains sequenced from one sample in a study of blood T cells in healthy people across ages. Through a sample-barcoded 5' primer and a J-beta primer mix, a second PCR was run for roughly 6 to 11 cycles. TCRdb redid the calling of the 5' RACE reads with MiXCR, one entry per CDR3 protein. The sample contains roughly 1,500,000 distinct CDR3 sequences, 30% to 40% of which appear only once. Sequencing used blood. These receptors were collected from a woman in her 30s in good health.

The CDR3 reads CASSLIRGSPGPNSTDTQYF. The CDR3 DNA follows: TGTGCCAGCAGTTTAATTAGGGGGTCACCCGGGCCTAACTCCACAGATACGCAGTATTTT. The rearrangement links TRBV28 to TRBJ2-3; maybe TRBD1 (6 bases). This CDR3 comprises 20 residues. Per the germline V gene, CDR1 is MDHEN and CDR2 is SYDVKM. The V and J ends lost 2 bases and 2 bases respectively, with 26 bases between them.

This clonotype was observed a handful of times. This chain links TRBV7-9 with TRBJ2-7; the D gene is possibly TRBD2 (5 bases). V dropped 0 bases and J dropped 6 bases, with 12 bases sitting between them. This CDR3 has 14 residues. The germline gives CDR1 SEHNR, CDR2 FQNEAQ (reference sequence). The CDR3 region has the DNA TGTGCCAGCAGCTTAGCGCGGGTATCAGGCGAGCAGTACTTC. Amino acids: CASSLARVSGEQYF.

The J gene is TRBJ2-3, the V gene TRBV7-9; 10 bases are a match to TRBD2. Germline trimming cut 5 bases from V and 2 bases from J; bases unmatched to any gene: 10. This CDR3 has 17 amino acids. CDR1 SEHNR and CDR2 FQNEAQ come from the germline V gene (reference sequence). The CDR3 region has the DNA TGTGCCAGCAGCGCTCCCAGCGGGGGGGTCACCACAGATACGCAGTATTTT. This translates into CASSAPSGGVTTDTQYF.

This chain uses TRBV5-5 with TRBJ1-1; perhaps TRBD1 as D (5 bases). Trimming removed 0 bases at V and 1 base at J, with 10 bases between. The CDR3 is made up of 15 amino acids. The V gene's germline CDR1 is SGHKS and CDR2 YYEKEE (reference sequence). The CDR3 DNA reads as TGTGCCAGCAGCTTGGCCCCGGGGCCGAACACTGAAGCTTTCTTT. Protein: CASSLAPGPNTEAFF.

This sequence joins TRBV7-3 and TRBJ1-2, with TRBD1 identical over 7 bases. The CDR3 totals 13 residues. With 2 bases clipped from V and 8 bases from J, the junction kept 5 bases outside the gene matches. Germline values: CDR1 SGHTA, CDR2 FQGTGA. The CDR3 DNA reads as TGTGCCAGCAGCTTAGCGCCGGGACAGGGCTACACCTTC. This codes for CASSLAPGQGYTF.

The chain employs TRBV9 and TRBJ2-1; D not certain. This CDR3 has 15 amino acids. The germline CDR1 and CDR2 sequences are SGDLS and YYNGEE. The V end lost 0 bases, the J end lost 0 bases, and 7 bases lay between the germline ends. This CDR3 is CASSVESPSYNEQFF. CDR3 in DNA: TGTGCCAGCAGCGTAGAATCACCCTCCTACAATGAGCAGTTCTTC.

On this clonotype itself: A much larger clonotype is one base distant, so this may be a read error. The V and J genes are TRBV29-1 and TRBJ2-1, with TRBD2 matching over 14 bases. With V trimmed by 7 bases and J by 11 bases, 13 bases remained unmatched. Germline V gene lookup returns CDR1 SQVTM and CDR2 ANQGSEA. The CDR3 has 15 amino acids. CDR3 sequence (DNA): TGCAGCGCCCGCGAGGGACTAGCGGGAGTAGGTAAGCAGTTCTTC. Translated: CSAREGLAGVGKQFF.

The V gene is TRBV24-1, the J gene TRBJ2-7, with 11 bases matching TRBD2. J lost 3 bases, V lost 4 bases, and 10 bases had no gene match. The length of the CDR3 is 17 residues. The germline CDR1 and CDR2 sequences are KGHDR and SFDVKD. As DNA, the CDR3 is TGTGCCACCAGTGACCCGACTAGCGGGATGGAGCGCTACGAGCAGTACTTC. This codes for CATSDPTSGMERYEQYF.

The chain recombines TRBV7-8 with TRBJ2-3; D is unresolved. CDR1 is SGHVS and CDR2 is FQNEAQ in the germline V gene. Deletions cut 2 bases from V and 0 bases from J, with 12 bases between. CDR3 size: 16 residues. The CDR3 DNA is TGTGCCAGCAGCTTACGCAACCGTCCTAGCACAGATACGCAGTATTTT. This gives the protein CASSLRNRPSTDTQYF.

This clonotype was detected many times. The chain recombines TRBV29-1 with TRBJ2-1; D is perhaps TRBD1 (5 bases). The CDR3 spans 14 residues. V was trimmed by 4 bases and J by 0 bases, leaving 10 bases between them. CDR1 is SQVTM, CDR2 ANQGSEA, per germline. The CDR3 nucleotides are TGCAGCGTTGTTATGCAGGGCTCCTACAATGAGCAGTTCTTC. Protein product: CSVVMQGSYNEQFF.

The gene calls are TRBV7-3 and TRBJ1-2; 12 nucleotides align to TRBD1. Germline values: CDR1 SGHTA, CDR2 FQGTGA. The CDR3 consists of 16 residues. With 4 bases clipped from V and 8 bases from J, the junction kept 11 bases outside the gene matches. The CDR3 loop is CASSWTPGQGAEGYTF. DNA for the CDR3: TGTGCCAGCAGCTGGACTCCGGGACAGGGGGCGGAGGGCTACACCTTC.

This clonotype has more than one count but fewer than ten. This chain uses TRBV10-3 with TRBJ2-3, with 9 positions matching TRBD1. Germline CDR1 is ENHRY and CDR2 is SYGVKD. The V gene end was trimmed by 5 bases and the J gene end by 3 bases; junction bases not matched to a gene: 6. This CDR3 is 15 amino acids long. The CDR3 DNA is TGTGCCATCAGTATGGACAGGGGAGGGACAGATACGCAGTATTTT. It is translated as CAISMDRGGTDTQYF.

The chain recombines TRBV28 with TRBJ1-5; D ambiguous. Looked up from germline, CDR1 is MDHEN and CDR2 is SYDVKM. The CDR3 is 14 amino acids. Trimming stripped 8 bases from V and 0 bases from J, with 11 bases between. The CDR3 nucleotides are TGTGCCAGCTCCAAACAGTATAGCAATCAGCCCCAGCATTTT. Protein: CASSKQYSNQPQHF.

The sample holds a few counts of this clonotype. This may be a read error, as it is one base from a much larger clone. This chain links TRBV2 with TRBJ2-1; D gene unclear. The germline V gene encodes CDR1 SNHLY and CDR2 FYNNEI. The V and J ends lost 7 bases and 5 bases respectively, with 12 bases between them. CDR3 length: 13 residues. CDR3 sequence reads: CASTVCPNNEQFF. The CDR3 nucleotides read TGTGCCAGCACAGTTTGCCCCAACAATGAGCAGTTCTTC.

The chain has TRBV15 and TRBJ2-6; D is perhaps TRBD2 (6 bases). In germline, CDR1 is LNHNV, CDR2 YYDKDF (reference sequence). This CDR3 region has 16 residues. Trimming removed 3 bases from V and 0 bases from J, with 9 bases in between. CDR3 nucleotides: TGTGCCACCAGCAGGGGGGGTATCTCTGGGGCCAACGTCCTGACTTTC. Its protein product is CATSRGGISGANVLTF.

The V and J genes are TRBV9 and TRBJ2-5, with a possible D match to TRBD1 (6 bases). The CDR3 length is 13 residues. Germline V gene data show CDR1 as SGDLS and CDR2 as YYNGEE. V lost 6 bases to trimming and J lost 11 bases, with 20 bases between them. As DNA, the CDR3 is TGTGCCAGCAAGAGAGACAGGAGAACGGAGCAGTACTTC. Amino acids: CASKRDRRTEQYF.